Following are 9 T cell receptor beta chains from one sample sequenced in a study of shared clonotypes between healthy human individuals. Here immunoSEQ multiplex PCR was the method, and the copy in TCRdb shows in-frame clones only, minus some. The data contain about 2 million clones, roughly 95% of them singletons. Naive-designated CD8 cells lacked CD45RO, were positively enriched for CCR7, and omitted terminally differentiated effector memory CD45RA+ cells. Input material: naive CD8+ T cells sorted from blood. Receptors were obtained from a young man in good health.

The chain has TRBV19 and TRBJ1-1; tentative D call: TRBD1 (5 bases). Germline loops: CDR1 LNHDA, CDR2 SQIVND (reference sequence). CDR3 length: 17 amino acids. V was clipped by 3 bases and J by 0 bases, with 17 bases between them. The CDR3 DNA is TGTGCCAGTAGTATCTTGAAAGGGGCGGCAATGAACACTGAAGCTTTCTTT. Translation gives CASSILKGAAMNTEAFF.

The CDR3 reads CASSLALSHPGVTHEQYF. The CDR3, as DNA: TGCGCCAGCAGCTTGGCTTTGTCGCACCCAGGCGTGACCCACGAGCAGTACTTC. The chain carries TRBV5-1 and TRBJ2-7; D unresolved. Trimming removed 0 bases from V and 5 bases from J, with 24 bases in between. Germline V gene data show CDR1 as SGHRS and CDR2 as YFSETQ. The CDR3 sequence is 18 residues long.

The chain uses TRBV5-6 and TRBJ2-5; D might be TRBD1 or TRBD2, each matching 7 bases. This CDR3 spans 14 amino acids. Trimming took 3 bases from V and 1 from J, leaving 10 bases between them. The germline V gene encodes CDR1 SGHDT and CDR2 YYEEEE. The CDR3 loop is CASSSGGGQETQYF. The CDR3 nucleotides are TGTGCCAGCAGCTCAGGGGGGGGCCAAGAGACCCAGTACTTC.

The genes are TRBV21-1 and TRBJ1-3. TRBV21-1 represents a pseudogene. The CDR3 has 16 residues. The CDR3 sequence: CASSKGGGGSGNTIYF. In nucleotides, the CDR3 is TGTGCCAGCAGCAAAGGGGGTGGAGGGTCTGGAAACACCATATATTTT.

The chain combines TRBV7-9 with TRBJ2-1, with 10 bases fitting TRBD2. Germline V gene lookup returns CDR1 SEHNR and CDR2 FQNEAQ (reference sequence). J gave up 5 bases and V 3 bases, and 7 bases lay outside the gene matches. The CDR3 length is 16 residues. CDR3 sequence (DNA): TGTGCCAGCAGCTTCAAGCGGGGGGGCCCAAACAATGAGCAGTTCTTC. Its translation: CASSFKRGGPNNEQFF.

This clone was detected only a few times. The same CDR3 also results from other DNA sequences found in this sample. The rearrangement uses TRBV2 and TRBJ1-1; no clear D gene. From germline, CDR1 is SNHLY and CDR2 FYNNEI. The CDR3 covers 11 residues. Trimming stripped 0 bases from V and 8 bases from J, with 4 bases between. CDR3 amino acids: CASSEAGEAFF. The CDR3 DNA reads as TGTGCCAGCAGTGAAGCAGGAGAAGCTTTCTTT.

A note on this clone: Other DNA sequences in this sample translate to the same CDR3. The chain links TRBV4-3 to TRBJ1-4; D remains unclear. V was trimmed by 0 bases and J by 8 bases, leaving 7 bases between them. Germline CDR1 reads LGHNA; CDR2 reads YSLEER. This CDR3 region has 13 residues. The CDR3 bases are TGCGCCAGCAGCCAAGATGTTGAGGAAAAACTGTTTTTT. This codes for CASSQDVEEKLFF.

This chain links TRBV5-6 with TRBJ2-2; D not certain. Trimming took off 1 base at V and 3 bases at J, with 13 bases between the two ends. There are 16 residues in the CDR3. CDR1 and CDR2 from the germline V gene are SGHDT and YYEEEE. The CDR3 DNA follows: TGTGCCAGCAGCTTGAGCTCAGCTCTACACACCGGGGAGCTGTTTTTT. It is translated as CASSLSSALHTGELFF.

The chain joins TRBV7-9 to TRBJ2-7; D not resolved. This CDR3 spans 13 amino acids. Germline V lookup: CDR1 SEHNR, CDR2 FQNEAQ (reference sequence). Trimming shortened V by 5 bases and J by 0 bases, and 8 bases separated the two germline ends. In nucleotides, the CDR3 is TGTGCCAGCAGCCCCGTGATCTCCTACGAGCAGTACTTC. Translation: CASSPVISYEQYF.